Sequencing of this TCR beta chain was carried out in a study of cytomegalovirus exposure and HLA in healthy donors (dated by TCRdb to about 2017). Concerning the study at large: According to an earlier analysis of a few hundred of the donors, 150 million to 200 million T cells yielded roughly 100 million unique TCR beta sequences and approximately 300 Gb of sequence data. An early release that covered some 640 HLA-typed donors contained around 300 gigabases of sequencing data and 65 million to 100 million unique TCR sequences. Of the approximately 400 genotyped donors, approximately 82% fell in the genetic ancestry cluster associated with self-reported Caucasian donors. The study aimed to test whether signatures of past pathogen exposure could be identified by cataloging public T cell receptors. The study profiled the T cell repertoires of hundreds of subjects by immunosequencing and related them to cytomegalovirus serostatus. Besides the first cohort of approximately 670 subjects, a separate validation cohort made up of around 120 different subjects was used. To predict cytomegalovirus infection status, the study brought together high-throughput TCR immunosequencing, statistical association of individual TCRs with disease status, and machine learning. A later analysis re-examined previously published TCR beta repertoires from just over 650 donors and added high-resolution HLA genotyping to investigate patterns of TCR occurrence. Rather than using new phenotypic data, the later analysis identified candidate immune exposures from TCR beta sequences and from how often those sequences occurred across donors. To decide whether each TCR beta V gene segment behaved as functional or pseudogenic, an earlier analysis of some 540 of the donors relied on high-throughput TCR beta sequencing. Alongside the repertoire data, information on donor age, sex, ethnicity and CMV serostatus was compiled. In a later genetic analysis, genome-wide SNP genotypes for 398 of the 666 donors were used, and that subset was treated as a discovery cohort. Every discovery cohort repertoire had been produced on one sequencing platform. HLA typing covered class I and class II loci at four-digit resolution. Typing coverage varied by locus: about 629-640 donors for A, B, C, DRB1 and DQB1; 522 for DQA1; around 610 for DPA1; more than 450 for DPB1. Four to six DR-DQ haplotypes were handled as single units for association and clustering, since linkage in the cohort was strong. Across 300 to 500 genotyped donors of the cohort, an average of approximately 240,000 unique TCR beta nucleotide sequences per donor were sequenced, and roughly a sixth of those sequences were non-productive. What the authors observed across the whole study: HLA typing was unavailable for some donors at each locus, so association tests used only the typed subset. In a later analysis, the rate of TCR association differed among HLA loci, with DRB1 alleles having the most associated TCRs and HLA-C alleles having the fewest. A later genetic analysis associated a missense DCLRE1C variant with V-gene and J-gene trimming of TCR beta chains, and an independent cohort replicated the association. The authors suggested that the approach could potentially be generalized to other disease states and immunological phenotypes. Across donors, most TCR sequences were observed very rarely, whereas some public TCRs were present in many individuals. Because counts were too low, 15 to 20 rarely observed V segments, including chromosome 9 orphons, were left out of the earlier analysis of about 500 of the donors. The only immune exposure information available for the cohort was CMV serostatus. A further reported finding was that TCR beta sequences accurately predicted the HLA-A and HLA-B alleles for most subjects in the first cohort. Three of the identified cytomegalovirus-associated TCR beta chains were confirmed in vitro to be specific for cytomegalovirus antigens. The presence/absence analyses assumed that sequencing depth was roughly uniform across donors, and that assumption may not be true. A later analysis associated about 18,000 TCR beta sequences with specific HLA alleles at a false discovery rate of 0.05. Some IMGT-functional V segments, including TRBV6-2 and TRBV6-3, could not be distinguished by the 87-base-pair reads and were therefore excluded. A later analysis found that HLA-associated TCR beta chains were more clonally expanded and had lower generation probabilities than equally common non-associated chains. In an earlier analysis of under 600 of the donors, most TCR beta V segments were observed in productive rearrangements about 87% or about 30% of the time, broadly matching IMGT annotations. Strong co-occurrence of HLA alleles, especially DR and DQ, made assigning TCR associations to individual alleles difficult. In a later analysis, most CMV-associated TCR beta chains were found to appear HLA-restricted, with HLA associations seemingly driven largely by CMV exposure. A later genetic analysis reported fewer N-insertions in productive TCRs among donors in an Asian-associated ancestry cluster than the roughly 620-donor mean. Several of the top co-occurrence clusters appeared to be linked to parvovirus B19, influenza, CMV and Epstein-Barr virus, according to a later analysis. A cluster of highly shared sequence variants was judged likely to be a technical artifact of the sequencing pipeline. The study listed 164 TCR beta chains as associated with cytomegalovirus. The cohort was sequenced for TCR beta chains only, and without alpha or paired-chain data the features that could be detected were limited. Correlated functional status among segregating V segments might be attributable to linkage disequilibrium, but an unknown experimental factor could not be ruled out. The classifier was reported to diagnose cytomegalovirus status with high specificity and sensitivity in both the original cohort and the validation cohort.

The library came from the immunoSEQ multiplex PCR assay. For the multiplex PCR, a mixture combining 60 forward primers for TCR Vbeta segments and 13 reverse primers for TCR Jbeta segments was used. Amplification of the CDR3 region of rearranged TCR beta genes was performed with a multiplex PCR assay on genomic DNA. On the Illumina HiSeq System, the amplified TCR beta libraries were sequenced as 87-base-pair reads. The study's own analysis went as follows. In a later analysis, tens of millions of unique TCR beta chains were counted across the roughly 700 repertoires, and around 11 million of these chains were shared by at least two donors. To remove PCR and sequencing errors, raw reads were error-corrected and collapsed into unique sequences using a nearest-neighbor algorithm that merged closely related sequences. CDR3 sequences were aligned to IMGT reference sequences to assign V, D and J gene segments. For a sequence to be retained, at least a six-nucleotide match to both a V gene segment and a J gene segment was required. A rearrangement counted as productive if the CDR3 had no stop codons and remained in frame with V and J, and every other rearrangement counted as non-productive. CDR3 was defined according to IMGT convention as the region running from the second conserved V-encoded cysteine to the conserved J-encoded phenylalanine. Sequences without an unambiguous match to a single V gene segment were excluded from the earlier analysis of 587 of the donors. In an earlier analysis of approximately 550 of the donors, V segments were called functional above 56.7% productive rearrangements and were called segregating when the between-donor standard deviation exceeded 5%. A statistical classification framework was developed to diagnose cytomegalovirus status using the catalog of TCR beta chain sequences. In a later analysis, TCR nucleotide sequences were compared against IMGT/GENE-DB human TR gene sequences so that V and J genes could be assigned. Using the TCRdist pipeline, a later analysis assigned CDR3 sequences along with most-parsimonious VDJ recombination scenarios. In a later analysis, every TCR beta chain was defined by the combination of its CDR3 amino acid sequence and its V-gene family, and reads without a unique V-gene family were dropped. A later analysis removed 550 to 700 highly shared, low-generation-probability nucleotide sequences to deal with suspected cross-contamination and a sequencing artifact. A later analysis calculated a clonal expansion index for each public chain from normalized within-repertoire ranks of inferred template counts. A later analysis computed generation probabilities with a VDJ recombination model fitted to out-of-frame rearrangements, and checked the results against IGoR. Hypergeometric tests were used in a later analysis to score TCR-TCR, TCR-HLA and TCR-CMV co-occurrence, with a repertoire-size bias correction applied to the TCR pairs. To estimate false discovery rates, a later analysis permuted the HLA or CMV assignments 20 times. In a later analysis, co-occurring TCRs were grouped using DBSCAN, with TCRdist sequence similarity added in when clustering inside HLA-allele-positive subsets. For co-occurrence clustering, repertoires with fewer than 30,000 or more than 120,000 public chains were excluded, along with five or six repertoires with anomalous nucleotide sharing. This immuneACCESS table, as held by TCRdb, lists in-frame sequences with V and J called but not all clones. Of the missing ones, under half trace to an unresolved V gene in checked studies; the others have no known cause. The DNA gave D and trimming, while V, J and clone size come from that table. The sample profile shows about 130,000 clones; about two thirds of them were found once. The top ten clonotypes cover more than 6% of the sample.

The junction carries 12 bases between V and J, which are trimmed by 0 bases and 0 bases respectively. Its CDR3 holds 15 amino acids, cysteine through phenylalanine. Only the CDR3 region is kept as DNA, spanning 45 bases read in frame from base 1. CDR1 SQVTM and CDR2 ANQGSEA are derived from the germline V gene. The cohort was made up of roughly 670 healthy bone marrow donors. All cohort members were sampled while nominally healthy, although unrecorded immune exposures were likely present. The donor was CMV seropositive and was included in the group of 250 to 350 seropositive cohort members. Every donor gave a peripheral blood sample, and the peripheral blood mononuclear cells from that sample were used for TCR beta sequencing. The Qiagen DNeasy Blood Extraction Kit was used to extract genomic DNA from the blood cell samples. Points on this clone: Its antigen specificity is not known. Base-call qualities are not available, and no considerably larger clone is one nucleotide away.

Material for sequencing was PBMCs. The TCR was taken from a man aged 35 to 55 in good health and CMV-seropositive. Recombination linked TRBV29-1 to TRBJ2-7; the D gene lacks a confident call. For the CDR3, the sequence is CSVEEPGRSSYEQYF. At the DNA level, the sequence is TGCAGCGTTGAAGAGCCGGGTCGGAGCTCCTACGAGCAGTACTTC.